This T cell receptor beta chain was recovered during a study of CD8 T cells in Susac syndrome. For this clonotype: The target antigen is unknown.

Study-wide results and caveats: The number of individuals included in the study's TCR sequencing and HLA analysis was acknowledged as relatively small.

When the RNA was reverse transcribed, random hexamers were used with an input of about 0.5 to 1 ug. The method of amplification for TCR beta CDR3 was immunoSEQ multiplex PCR, covering 54 Vbeta and 13 Jbeta. Using its own MiXCR run on the immunoSEQ multiplex PCR reads, TCRdb lists one record per CDR3 protein. Among around 150,000 distinct CDR3 sequences, 85% to 95% were seen once, and the ten largest hold just over 0.13%. With V trimmed by 1 base and J by 6 bases, 5 bases remained unmatched. The V gene's germline CDR1 is LNHNV and CDR2 YYDKDF (reference sequence). This CDR3 is built from 15 residues. Blood CD8+ and CD4+ T cells underwent high-throughput TCR beta sequencing. Negative isolation was used for CD8+ and CD4+ T cells, and FACS enrichment was applied to TEMRA cells.

The receptor comes from a human donor in good health. The chain links TRBV15 to TRBJ1-5; 8 bases match TRBD1. The specimen sequenced was CD4+ T cells from PBMCs. This CDR3 is CATSRGTGIGQPQHF. The CDR3 nucleotides are TGTGCCACCAGCAGAGGGACAGGGATTGGTCAGCCCCAGCATTTT.